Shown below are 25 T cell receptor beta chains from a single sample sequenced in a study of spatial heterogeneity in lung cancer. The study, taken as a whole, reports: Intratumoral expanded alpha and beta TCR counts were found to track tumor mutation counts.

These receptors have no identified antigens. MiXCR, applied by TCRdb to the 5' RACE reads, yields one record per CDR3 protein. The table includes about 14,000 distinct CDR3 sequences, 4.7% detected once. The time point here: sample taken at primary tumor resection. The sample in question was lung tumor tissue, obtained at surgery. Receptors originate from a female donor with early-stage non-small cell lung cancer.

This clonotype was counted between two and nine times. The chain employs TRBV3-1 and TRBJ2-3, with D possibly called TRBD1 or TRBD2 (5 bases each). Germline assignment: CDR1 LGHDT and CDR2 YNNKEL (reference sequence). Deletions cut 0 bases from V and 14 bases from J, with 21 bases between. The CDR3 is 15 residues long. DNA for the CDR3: TGTGCCAGCAGCCAAGACCCCGGCATCCGGGACGGAAGGTATTTT. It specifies CASSQDPGIRDGRYF.

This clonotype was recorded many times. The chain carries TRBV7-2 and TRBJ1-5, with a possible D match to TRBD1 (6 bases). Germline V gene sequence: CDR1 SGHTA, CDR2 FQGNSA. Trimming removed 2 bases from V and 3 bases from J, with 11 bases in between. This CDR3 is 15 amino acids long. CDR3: CASSLNTGYNQPQHF. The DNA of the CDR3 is TGTGCCAGCAGCTTAAACACAGGGTACAATCAGCCCCAGCATTTT.

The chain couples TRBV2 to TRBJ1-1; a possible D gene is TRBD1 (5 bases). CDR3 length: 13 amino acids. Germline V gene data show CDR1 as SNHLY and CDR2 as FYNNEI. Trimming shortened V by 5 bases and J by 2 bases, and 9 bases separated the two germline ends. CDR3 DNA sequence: TGTGCCAGCAGTACAGACAGCAACACTGAAGCTTTCTTT. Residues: CASSTDSNTEAFF.

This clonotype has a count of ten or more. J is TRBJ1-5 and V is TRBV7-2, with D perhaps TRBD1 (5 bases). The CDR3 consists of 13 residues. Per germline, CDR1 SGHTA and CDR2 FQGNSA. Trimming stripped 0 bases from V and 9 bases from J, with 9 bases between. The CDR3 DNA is TGTGCCAGCAGCTTAGCAGGGGAGTGGCCCCAGCATTTT. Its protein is CASSLAGEWPQHF.

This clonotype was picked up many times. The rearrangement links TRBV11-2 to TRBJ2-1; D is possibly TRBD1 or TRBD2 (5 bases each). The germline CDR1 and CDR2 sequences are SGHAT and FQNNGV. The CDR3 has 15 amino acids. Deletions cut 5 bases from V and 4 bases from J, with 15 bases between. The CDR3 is CASSALLGDYNEQFF. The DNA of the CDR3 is TGTGCCAGCAGCGCTTTACTGGGGGATTACAATGAGCAGTTCTTC.

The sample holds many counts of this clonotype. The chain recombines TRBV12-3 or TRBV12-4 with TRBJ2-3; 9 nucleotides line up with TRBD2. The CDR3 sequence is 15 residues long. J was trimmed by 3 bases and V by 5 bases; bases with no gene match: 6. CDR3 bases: TGTGCCAGCAGTGGAATAGCGGGGGTAACAGATACGCAGTATTTT. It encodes CASSGIAGVTDTQYF.

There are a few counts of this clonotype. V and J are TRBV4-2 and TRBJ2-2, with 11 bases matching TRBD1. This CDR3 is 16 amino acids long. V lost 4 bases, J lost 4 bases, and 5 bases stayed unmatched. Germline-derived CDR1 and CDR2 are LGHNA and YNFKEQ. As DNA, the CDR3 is TGTGCCAGCAGCCCGACGGGACAGGGGGGCACCGGGGAGCTGTTTTTT. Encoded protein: CASSPTGQGGTGELFF.

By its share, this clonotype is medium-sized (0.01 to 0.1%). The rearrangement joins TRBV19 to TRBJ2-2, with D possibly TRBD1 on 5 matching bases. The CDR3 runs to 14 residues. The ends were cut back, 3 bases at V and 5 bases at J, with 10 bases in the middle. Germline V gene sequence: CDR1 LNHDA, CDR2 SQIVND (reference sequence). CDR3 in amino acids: CASSILTATGELFF. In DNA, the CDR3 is TGTGCCAGTAGTATCCTGACAGCAACCGGGGAGCTGTTTTTT. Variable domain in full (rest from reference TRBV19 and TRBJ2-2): DGGITQSPKYLFRKEGQNVTLSCEQNLNHDAMYWYRQDPGQGLRLIYYSQIVNDFQKGDIAEGYSVSREKKESFPLTVTSAQKNPTAFYLCASSILTATGELFFGEGSRLTVL.

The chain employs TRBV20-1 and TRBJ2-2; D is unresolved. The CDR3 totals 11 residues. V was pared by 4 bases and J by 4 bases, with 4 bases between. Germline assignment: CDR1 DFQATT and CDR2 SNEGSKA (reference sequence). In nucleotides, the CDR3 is TGCAGTGCTAAGATCACCGGGGAGCTGTTTTTT. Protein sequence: CSAKITGELFF.

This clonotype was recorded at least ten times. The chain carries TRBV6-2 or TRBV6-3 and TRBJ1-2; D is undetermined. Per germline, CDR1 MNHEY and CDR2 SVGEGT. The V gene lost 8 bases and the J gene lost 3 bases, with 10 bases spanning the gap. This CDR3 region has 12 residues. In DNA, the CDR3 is TGTGCCAGCGCGCTATCGGACTATGGCTACACCTTC. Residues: CASALSDYGYTF.

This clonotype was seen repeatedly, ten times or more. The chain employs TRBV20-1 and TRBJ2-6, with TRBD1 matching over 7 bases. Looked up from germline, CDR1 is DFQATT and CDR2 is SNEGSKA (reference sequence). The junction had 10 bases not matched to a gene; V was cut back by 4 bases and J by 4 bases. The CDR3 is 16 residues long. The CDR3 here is CSATDRSVGGANVLTF. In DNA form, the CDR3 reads TGCAGTGCTACGGACAGGAGCGTGGGAGGGGCCAACGTCCTGACTTTC.

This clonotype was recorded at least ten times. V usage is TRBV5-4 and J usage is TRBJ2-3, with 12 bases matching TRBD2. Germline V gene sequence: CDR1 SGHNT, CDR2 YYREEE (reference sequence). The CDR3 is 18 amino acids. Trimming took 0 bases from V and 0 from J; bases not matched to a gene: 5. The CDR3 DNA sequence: TGTGCCAGCAGCTTGGGTAGTACTAGCGGGGGGAGCACAGATACGCAGTATTTT. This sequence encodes CASSLGSTSGGSTDTQYF.

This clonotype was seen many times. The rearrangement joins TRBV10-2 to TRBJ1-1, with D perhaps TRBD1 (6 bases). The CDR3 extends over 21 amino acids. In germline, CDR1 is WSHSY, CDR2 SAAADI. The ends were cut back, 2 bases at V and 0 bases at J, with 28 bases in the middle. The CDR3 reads CASSEIPGIGGTNWMNTEAFF. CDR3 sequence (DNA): TGCGCCAGCAGTGAGATACCTGGGATAGGGGGTACGAATTGGATGAACACTGAAGCTTTCTTT.

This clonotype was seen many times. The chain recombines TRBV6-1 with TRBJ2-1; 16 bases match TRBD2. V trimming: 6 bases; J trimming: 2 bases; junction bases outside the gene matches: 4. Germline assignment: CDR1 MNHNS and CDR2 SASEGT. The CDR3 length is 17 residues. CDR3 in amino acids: CASSPGLAGGPYNEQFF. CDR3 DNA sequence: TGTGCCAGCAGCCCGGGACTAGCGGGGGGGCCCTACAATGAGCAGTTCTTC.

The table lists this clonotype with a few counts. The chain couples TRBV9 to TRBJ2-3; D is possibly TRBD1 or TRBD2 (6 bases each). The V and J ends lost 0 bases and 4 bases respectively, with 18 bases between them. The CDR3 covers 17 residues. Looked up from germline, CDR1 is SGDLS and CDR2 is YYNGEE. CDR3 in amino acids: CASSVDRNLRGADTQYF. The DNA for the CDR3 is TGTGCCAGCAGCGTAGATCGGAATTTAAGGGGGGCAGATACGCAGTATTTT.

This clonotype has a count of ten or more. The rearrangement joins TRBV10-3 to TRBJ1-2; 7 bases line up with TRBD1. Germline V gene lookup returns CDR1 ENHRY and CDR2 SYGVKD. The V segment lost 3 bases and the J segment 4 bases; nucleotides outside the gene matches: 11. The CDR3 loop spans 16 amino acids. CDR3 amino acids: CAISDPGDRRSYGYTF. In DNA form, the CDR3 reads TGTGCCATCAGTGACCCCGGGGACAGACGGTCCTATGGCTACACCTTC.

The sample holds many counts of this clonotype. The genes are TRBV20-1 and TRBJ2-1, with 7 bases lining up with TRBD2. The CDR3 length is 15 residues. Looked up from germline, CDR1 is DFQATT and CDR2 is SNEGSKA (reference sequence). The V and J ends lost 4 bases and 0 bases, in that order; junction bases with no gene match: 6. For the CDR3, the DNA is TGCAGTGCTATCAAAGCGGGGAGCTCCTACAATGAGCAGTTCTTC. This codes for CSAIKAGSSYNEQFF.

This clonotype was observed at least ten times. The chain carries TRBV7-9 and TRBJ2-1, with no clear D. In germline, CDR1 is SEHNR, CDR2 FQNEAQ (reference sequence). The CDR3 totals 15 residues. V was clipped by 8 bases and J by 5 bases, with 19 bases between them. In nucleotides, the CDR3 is TGTGCCAGCGGGTTCGTGGACCGAGTGAACAATGAGCAGTTCTTC. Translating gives CASGFVDRVNNEQFF.

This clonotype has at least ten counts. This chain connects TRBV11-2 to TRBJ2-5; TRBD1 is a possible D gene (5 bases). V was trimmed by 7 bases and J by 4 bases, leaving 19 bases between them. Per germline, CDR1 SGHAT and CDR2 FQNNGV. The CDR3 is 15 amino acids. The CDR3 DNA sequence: TGTGCCAGCACCCCTGGCAGGGCGACAATAGAGACCCAGTACTTC. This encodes CASTPGRATIETQYF. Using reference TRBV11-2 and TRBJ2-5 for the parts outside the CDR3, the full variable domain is EAGVAQSPRYKIIEKRQSVAFWCNPISGHATLYWYQQILGQGPKLLIQFQNNGVVDDSQLPKDRFSAERLKGVDSTLKIQPAKLEDSAVYLCASTPGRATIETQYFGPGTRLLVL.

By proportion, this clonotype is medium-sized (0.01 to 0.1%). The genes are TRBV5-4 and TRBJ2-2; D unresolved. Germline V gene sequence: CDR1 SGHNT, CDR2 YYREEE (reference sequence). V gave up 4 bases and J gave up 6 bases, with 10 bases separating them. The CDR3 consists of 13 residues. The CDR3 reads CASSIDLSGELFF. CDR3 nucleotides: TGTGCCAGCAGCATCGATTTATCCGGGGAGCTGTTTTTT.

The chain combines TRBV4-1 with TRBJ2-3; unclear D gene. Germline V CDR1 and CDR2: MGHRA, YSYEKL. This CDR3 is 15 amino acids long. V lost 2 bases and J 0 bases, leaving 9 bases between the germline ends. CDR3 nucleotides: TGCGCCAGCAGCCAATATCATCATAGCACAGATACGCAGTATTTT. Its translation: CASSQYHHSTDTQYF.

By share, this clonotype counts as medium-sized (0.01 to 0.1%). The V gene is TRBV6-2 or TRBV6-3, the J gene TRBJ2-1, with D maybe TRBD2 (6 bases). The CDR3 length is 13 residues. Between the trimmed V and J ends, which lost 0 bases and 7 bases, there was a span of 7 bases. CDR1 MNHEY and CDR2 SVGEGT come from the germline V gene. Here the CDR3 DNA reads TGTGCCAGCAGTTACTCCGCGGGGAATGAGCAGTTCTTC. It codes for CASSYSAGNEQFF.

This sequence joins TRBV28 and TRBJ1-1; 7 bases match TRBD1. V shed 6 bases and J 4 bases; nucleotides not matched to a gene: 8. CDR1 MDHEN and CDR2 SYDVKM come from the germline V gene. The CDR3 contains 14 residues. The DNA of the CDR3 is TGTGCCAGCAGACGTAGGGGGCCAGGCACTGAAGCTTTCTTT. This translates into CASRRRGPGTEAFF.

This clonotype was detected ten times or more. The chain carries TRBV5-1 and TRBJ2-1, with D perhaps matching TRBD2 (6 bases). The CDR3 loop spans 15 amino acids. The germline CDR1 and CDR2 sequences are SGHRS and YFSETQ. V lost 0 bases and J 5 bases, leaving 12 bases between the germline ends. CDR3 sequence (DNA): TGCGCCAGCAGCTTGGGCGGGGCCGGCCACAATGAGCAGTTCTTC. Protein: CASSLGGAGHNEQFF.

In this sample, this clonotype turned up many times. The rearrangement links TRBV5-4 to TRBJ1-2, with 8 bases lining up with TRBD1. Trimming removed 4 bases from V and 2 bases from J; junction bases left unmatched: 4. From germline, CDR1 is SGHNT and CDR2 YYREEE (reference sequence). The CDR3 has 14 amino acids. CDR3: CASSIRQGNYGYTF. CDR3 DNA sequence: TGTGCCAGCAGCATAAGACAGGGGAACTATGGCTACACCTTC.